This T cell receptor (beta chain) was found in a study of blood T cells in healthy people across ages. Study-wide points: The study could not conclusively compare naive and antigen-experienced cells, given its unsorted PBMCs. With naive T cell percentage, TCR beta diversity showed a strong correlation. Across the age range, TCR beta diversity per million T cells fell in a roughly linear way.

Next came a second PCR, run for roughly 6 to 11 cycles, which used a sample-barcoded 5' primer along with a J-beta primer mix. TCRdb called the 5' RACE reads again in MiXCR, with one record for every CDR3 protein. The sample shows about 290,000 distinct CDR3 sequences, roughly 29% of them seen only once. This clonotype has more than one count but fewer than ten. Its antigen is still unknown. One end of the junction is discordant with germline, which a read error may explain. The authors drew 8 to 10 milliliters of peripheral blood from each donor. The length of the CDR3 is 15 residues. Germline CDR1 reads SGDLS; CDR2 reads YYNGEE.

The rearrangement uses TRBV9 and TRBJ2-3; either TRBD1 or TRBD2 may supply D (5 bases each). Sequenced input: blood. This clonotype was obtained from a woman in her 70s in good health. Here the CDR3 reads CVSSPPNGGTDTQYF. CDR3 DNA: TGTGTCAGCAGCCCCCCCAATGGGGGAACAGATACGCAGTATTTT.